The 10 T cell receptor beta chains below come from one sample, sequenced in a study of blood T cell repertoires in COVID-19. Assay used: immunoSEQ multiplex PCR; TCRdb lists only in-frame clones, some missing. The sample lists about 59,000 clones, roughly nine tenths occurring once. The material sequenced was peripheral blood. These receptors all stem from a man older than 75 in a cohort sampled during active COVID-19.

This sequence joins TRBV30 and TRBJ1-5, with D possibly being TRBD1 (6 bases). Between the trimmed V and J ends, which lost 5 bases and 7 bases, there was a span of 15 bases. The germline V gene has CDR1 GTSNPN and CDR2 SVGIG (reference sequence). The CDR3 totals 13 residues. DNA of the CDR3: TGTGCCTGGTCAGAGATAGGGGGACAGCCCCAGCATTTT. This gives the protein CAWSEIGGQPQHF.

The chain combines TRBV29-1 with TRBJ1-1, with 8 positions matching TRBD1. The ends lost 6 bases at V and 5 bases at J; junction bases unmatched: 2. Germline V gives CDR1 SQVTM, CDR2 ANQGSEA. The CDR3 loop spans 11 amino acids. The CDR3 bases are TGCAGCGTAGGACAGGGAACTGAAGCTTTCTTT. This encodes CSVGQGTEAFF.

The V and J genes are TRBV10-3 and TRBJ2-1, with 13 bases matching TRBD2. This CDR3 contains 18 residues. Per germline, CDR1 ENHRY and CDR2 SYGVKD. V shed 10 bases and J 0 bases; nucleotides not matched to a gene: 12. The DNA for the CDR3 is TGTGCCAGTACTACCGGGACTAGCGGGGTGAGCTCCTACAATGAGCAGTTCTTC. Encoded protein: CASTTGTSGVSSYNEQFF.

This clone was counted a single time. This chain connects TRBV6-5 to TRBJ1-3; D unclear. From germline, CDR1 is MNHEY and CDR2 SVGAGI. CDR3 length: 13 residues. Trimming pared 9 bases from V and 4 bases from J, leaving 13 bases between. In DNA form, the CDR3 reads TGTGCCAGTGAGGCCTTTCGGGGAAACACCATATATTTT. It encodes CASEAFRGNTIYF.

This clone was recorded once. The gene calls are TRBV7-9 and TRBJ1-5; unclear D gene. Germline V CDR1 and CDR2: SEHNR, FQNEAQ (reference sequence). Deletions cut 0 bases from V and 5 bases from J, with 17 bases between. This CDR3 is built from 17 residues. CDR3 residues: CASSLAPRRGVDQPQHF. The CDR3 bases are TGTGCCAGCAGCTTAGCGCCCAGACGGGGTGTTGATCAGCCCCAGCATTTT.

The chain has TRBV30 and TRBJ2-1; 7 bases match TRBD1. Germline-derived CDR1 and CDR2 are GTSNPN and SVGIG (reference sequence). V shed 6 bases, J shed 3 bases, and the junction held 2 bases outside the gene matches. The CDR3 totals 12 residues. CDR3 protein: CACRDSYNEQFF. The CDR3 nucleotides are TGTGCCTGCCGGGACAGCTACAATGAGCAGTTCTTC.

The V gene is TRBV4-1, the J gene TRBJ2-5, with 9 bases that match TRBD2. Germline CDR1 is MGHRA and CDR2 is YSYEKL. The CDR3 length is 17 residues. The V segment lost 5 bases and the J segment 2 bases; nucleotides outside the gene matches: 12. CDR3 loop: CASSFQGTTSGQETQYF. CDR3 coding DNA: TGCGCCAGCAGCTTCCAAGGAACGACTAGCGGACAAGAGACCCAGTACTTC.

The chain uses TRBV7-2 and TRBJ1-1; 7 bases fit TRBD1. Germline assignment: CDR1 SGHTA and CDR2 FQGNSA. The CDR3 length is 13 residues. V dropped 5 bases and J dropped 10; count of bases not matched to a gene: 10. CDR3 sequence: CASSERQGRRAFF. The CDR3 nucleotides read TGTGCCAGCAGCGAAAGACAGGGTCGGCGAGCTTTCTTT.

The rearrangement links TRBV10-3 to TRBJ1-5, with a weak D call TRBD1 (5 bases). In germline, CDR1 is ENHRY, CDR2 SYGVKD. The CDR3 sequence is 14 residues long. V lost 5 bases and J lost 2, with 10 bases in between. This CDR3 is CAISPGGGNQPQHF. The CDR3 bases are TGTGCCATCAGTCCCGGGGGGGGCAATCAGCCCCAGCATTTT.

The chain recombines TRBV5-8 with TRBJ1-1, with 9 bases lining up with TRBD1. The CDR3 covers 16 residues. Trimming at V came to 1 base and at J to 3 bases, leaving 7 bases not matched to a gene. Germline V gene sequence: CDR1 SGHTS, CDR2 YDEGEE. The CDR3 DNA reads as TGTGCCAGCAGCTTGCTAACAGGGGGCGCGGACACTGAAGCTTTCTTT. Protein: CASSLLTGGADTEAFF.